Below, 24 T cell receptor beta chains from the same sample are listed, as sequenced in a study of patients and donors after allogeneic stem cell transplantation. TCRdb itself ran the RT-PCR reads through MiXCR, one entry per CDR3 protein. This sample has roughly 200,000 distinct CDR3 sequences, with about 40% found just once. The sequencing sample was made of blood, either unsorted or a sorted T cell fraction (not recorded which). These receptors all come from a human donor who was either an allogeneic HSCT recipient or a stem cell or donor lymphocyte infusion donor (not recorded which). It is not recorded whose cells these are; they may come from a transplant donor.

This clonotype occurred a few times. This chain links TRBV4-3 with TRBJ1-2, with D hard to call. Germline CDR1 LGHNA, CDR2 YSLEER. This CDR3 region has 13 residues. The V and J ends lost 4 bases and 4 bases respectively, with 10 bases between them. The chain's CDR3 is CASSPPGSYGYTF. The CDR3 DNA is TGCGCCAGCAGCCCCCCGGGCAGCTATGGCTACACCTTC.

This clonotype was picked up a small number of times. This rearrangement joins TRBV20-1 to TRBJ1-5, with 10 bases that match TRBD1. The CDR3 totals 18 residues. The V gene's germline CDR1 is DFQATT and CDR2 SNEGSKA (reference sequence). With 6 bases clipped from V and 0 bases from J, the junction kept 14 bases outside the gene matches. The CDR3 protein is CSADKRQGATFSNQPQHF. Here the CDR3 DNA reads TGCAGTGCCGACAAGAGACAGGGGGCAACCTTTAGCAATCAGCCCCAGCATTTT.

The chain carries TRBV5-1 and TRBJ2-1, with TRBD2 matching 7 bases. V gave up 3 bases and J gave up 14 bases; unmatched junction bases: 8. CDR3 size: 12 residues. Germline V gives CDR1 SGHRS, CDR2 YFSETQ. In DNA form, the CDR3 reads TGCGCCAGCAGCTCAACTAGCGCCCACGAGTTCTTC. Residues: CASSSTSAHEFF.

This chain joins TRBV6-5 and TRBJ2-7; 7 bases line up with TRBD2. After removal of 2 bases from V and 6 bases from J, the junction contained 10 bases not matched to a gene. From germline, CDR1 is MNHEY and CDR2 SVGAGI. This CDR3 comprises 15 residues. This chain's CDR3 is CASSYDSPREGEQYF. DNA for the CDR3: TGTGCCAGCAGTTACGACTCGCCCAGGGAGGGCGAGCAGTACTTC.

The DNA of the CDR3 is TGTGCCAGCAGCTTACGAGTTATCAGGGTTCTTAACTATGGCTACACCTTC. Protein: CASSLRVIRVLNYGYTF. This chain joins TRBV7-2 and TRBJ1-2, with D possibly TRBD1 on 5 matching bases. Germline CDR1 is SGHTA and CDR2 is FQGNSA. The germline V and J ends were trimmed by 2 bases and 1 base, with 17 bases remaining between them. This CDR3 has 17 residues.

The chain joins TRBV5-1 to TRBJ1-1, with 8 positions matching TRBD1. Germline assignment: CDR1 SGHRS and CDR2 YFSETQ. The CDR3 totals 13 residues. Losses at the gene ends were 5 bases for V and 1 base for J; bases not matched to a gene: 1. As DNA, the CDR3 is TGCGCCAGCAGGGGACAGGAGAACACTGAAGCTTTCTTT. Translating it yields CASRGQENTEAFF. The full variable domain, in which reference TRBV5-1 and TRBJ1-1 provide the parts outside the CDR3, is KAGVTQTPRYLIKTRGQQVTLSCSPISGHRSVSWYQQTPGQGLQFLFEYFSETQRNKGNFPGRFSGRQFSNSRSEMNVSTLELGDSALYLCASRGQENTEAFFGQGTRLTVV.

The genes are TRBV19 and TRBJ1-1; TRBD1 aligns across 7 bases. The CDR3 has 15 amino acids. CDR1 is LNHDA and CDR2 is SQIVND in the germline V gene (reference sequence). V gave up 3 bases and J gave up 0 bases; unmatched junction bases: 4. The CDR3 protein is CASSIGTALNTEAFF. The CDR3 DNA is TGTGCCAGTAGTATCGGGACAGCTTTGAACACTGAAGCTTTCTTT. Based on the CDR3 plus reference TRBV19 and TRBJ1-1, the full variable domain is DGGITQSPKYLFRKEGQNVTLSCEQNLNHDAMYWYRQDPGQGLRLIYYSQIVNDFQKGDIAEGYSVSREKKESFPLTVTSAQKNPTAFYLCASSIGTALNTEAFFGQGTRLTVV.

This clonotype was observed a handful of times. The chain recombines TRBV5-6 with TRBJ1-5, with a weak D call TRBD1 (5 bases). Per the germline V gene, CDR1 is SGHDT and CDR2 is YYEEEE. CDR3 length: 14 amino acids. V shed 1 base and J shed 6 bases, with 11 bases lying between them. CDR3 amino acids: CASSLRQGSQPQHF. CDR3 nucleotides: TGTGCCAGCAGCTTGCGGCAGGGAAGTCAGCCCCAGCATTTT.

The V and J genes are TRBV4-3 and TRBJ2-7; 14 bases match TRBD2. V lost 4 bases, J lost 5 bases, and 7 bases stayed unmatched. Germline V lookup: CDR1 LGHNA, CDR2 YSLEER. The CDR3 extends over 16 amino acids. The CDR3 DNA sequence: TGCGCCAGCAGCCTTGGACTAGCGGGAGGTATCAACGAGCAGTACTTC. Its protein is CASSLGLAGGINEQYF.

The CDR3 reads CASSYDFSGNTIYF. For the CDR3, the DNA is TGTGCCAGCAGTTACGACTTCTCTGGAAACACCATATATTTT. V usage is TRBV6-6 and J usage is TRBJ1-3, with D hard to call. The CDR3 totals 14 residues. The germline V and J ends were trimmed by 2 bases and 0 bases, with 5 bases remaining between them. Looked up from germline, CDR1 is MNHNY and CDR2 is SVGAGI (reference sequence).

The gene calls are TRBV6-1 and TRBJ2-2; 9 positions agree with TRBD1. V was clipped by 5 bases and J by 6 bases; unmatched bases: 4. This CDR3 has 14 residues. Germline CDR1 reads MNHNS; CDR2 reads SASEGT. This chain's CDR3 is CASSQGQGPGELFF. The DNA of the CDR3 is TGTGCCAGCAGTCAGGGACAGGGCCCCGGGGAGCTGTTTTTT.

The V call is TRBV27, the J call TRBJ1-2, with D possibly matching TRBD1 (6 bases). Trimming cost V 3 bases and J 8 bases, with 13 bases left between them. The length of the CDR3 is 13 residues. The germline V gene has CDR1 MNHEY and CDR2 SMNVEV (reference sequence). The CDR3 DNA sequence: TGTGCCAGCAGTTTTGGGGGACATGGGGGCTACACCTTC. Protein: CASSFGGHGGYTF.

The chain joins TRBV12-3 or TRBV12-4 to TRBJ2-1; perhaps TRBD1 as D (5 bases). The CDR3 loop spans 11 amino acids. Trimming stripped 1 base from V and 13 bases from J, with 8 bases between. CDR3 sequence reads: CASSLGTIQFF. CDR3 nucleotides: TGTGCCAGCAGTTTAGGGACAATACAGTTCTTC.

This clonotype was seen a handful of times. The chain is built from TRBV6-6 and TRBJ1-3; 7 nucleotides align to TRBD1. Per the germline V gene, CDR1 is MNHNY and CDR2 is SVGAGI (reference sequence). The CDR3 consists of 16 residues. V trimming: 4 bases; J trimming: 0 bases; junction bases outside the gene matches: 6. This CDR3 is CASSFGQESSGNTIYF. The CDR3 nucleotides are TGTGCCAGCAGTTTCGGACAGGAGAGCTCTGGAAACACCATATATTTT.

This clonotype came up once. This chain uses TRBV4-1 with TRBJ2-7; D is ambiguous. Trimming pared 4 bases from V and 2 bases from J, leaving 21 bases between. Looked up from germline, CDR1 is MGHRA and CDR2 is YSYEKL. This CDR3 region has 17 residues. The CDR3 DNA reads TGCGCCAGCAGCCCCGACGCCCATAAAATTGAAACCTACGAGCAGTACTTC. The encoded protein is CASSPDAHKIETYEQYF.

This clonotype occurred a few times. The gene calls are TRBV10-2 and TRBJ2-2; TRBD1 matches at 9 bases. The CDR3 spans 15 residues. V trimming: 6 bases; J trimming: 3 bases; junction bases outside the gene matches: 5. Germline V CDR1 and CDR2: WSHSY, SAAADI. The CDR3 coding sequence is TGCGCCAGCAGGGACAGGGGTAGGGACACCGGGGAGCTGTTTTTT. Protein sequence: CASRDRGRDTGELFF.

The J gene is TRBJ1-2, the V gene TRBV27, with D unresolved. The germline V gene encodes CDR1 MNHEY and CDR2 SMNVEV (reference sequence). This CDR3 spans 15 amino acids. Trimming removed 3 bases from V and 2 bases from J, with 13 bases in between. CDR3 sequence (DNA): TGTGCCAGCAGTTTCGGACTCCTCTCAAACTATGGCTACACCTTC. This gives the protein CASSFGLLSNYGYTF.

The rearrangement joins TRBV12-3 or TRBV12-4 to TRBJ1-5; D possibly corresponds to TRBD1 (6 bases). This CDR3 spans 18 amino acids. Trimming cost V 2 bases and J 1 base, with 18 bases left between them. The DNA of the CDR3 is TGTGCCAGCAGTTTACTTGCAGGGGTGTTCGCAAGCAATCAGCCCCAGCATTTT. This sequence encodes CASSLLAGVFASNQPQHF.

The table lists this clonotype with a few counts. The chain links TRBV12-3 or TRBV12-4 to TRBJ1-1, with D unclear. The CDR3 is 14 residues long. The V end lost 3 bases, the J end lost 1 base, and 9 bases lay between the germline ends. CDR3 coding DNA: TGTGCCAGCAGTTTCAGGATCGAGAACACTGAAGCTTTCTTT. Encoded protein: CASSFRIENTEAFF.

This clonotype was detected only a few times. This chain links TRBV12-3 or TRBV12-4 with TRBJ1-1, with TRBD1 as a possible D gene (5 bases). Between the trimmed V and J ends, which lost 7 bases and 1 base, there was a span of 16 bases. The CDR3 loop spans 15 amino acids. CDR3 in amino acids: CASTISAGSNTEAFF. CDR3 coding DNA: TGTGCCAGCACTATATCCGCAGGGTCGAACACTGAAGCTTTCTTT.

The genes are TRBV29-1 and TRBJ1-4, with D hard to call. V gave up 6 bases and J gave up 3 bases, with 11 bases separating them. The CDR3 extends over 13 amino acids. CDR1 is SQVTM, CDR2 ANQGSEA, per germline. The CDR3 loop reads CSVAPLPNEKLFF. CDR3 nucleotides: TGCAGCGTGGCGCCTTTACCTAATGAAAAACTGTTTTTT.

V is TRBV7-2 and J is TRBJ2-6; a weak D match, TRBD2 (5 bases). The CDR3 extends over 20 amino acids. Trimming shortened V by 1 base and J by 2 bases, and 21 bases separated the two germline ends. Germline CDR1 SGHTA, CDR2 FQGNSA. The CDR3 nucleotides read TGTGCCAGCAGCTTAGAGGTTCGGTTTAGCGTAGGAACTGGGGCCAACGTCCTGACTTTC. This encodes CASSLEVRFSVGTGANVLTF.

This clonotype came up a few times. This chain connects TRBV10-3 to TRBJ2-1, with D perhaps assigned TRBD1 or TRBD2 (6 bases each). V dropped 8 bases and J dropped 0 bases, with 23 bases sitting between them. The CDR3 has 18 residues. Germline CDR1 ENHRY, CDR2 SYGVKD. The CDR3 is CAIGGLRAGLSSYNEQFF. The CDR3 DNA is TGTGCCATCGGGGGCCTAAGGGCGGGACTCAGCTCCTACAATGAGCAGTTCTTC.

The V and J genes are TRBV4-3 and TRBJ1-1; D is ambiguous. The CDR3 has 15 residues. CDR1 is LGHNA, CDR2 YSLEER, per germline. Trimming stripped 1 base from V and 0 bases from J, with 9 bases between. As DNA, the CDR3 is TGCGCCAGCAGCCAAGTCACGGACCTGAACACTGAAGCTTTCTTT. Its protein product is CASSQVTDLNTEAFF.